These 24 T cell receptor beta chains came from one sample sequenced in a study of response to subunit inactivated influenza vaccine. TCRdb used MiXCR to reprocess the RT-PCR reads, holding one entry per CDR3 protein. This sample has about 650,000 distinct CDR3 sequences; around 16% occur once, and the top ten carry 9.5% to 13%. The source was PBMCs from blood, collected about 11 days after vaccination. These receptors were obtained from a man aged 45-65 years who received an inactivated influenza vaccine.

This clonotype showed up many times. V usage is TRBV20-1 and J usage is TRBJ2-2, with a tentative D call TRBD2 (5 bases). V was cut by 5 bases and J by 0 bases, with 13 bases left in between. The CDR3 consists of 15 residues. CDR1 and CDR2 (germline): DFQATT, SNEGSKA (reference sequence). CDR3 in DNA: TGCAGTGCTCGCCCACGGGAAACGAACACCGGGGAGCTGTTTTTT. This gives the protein CSARPRETNTGELFF.

This CDR3 is CASSLLTSGSSYEQYF. DNA for the CDR3: TGTGCCAGCAGTTTACTGACTAGCGGGAGTTCCTACGAGCAGTACTTC. The rearrangement joins TRBV28 to TRBJ2-7, with 12 nucleotides matching TRBD2. Germline V CDR1 and CDR2: MDHEN, SYDVKM. V was pared by 2 bases and J by 1 base, with 3 bases of the junction left unmatched. This CDR3 is 16 amino acids long.

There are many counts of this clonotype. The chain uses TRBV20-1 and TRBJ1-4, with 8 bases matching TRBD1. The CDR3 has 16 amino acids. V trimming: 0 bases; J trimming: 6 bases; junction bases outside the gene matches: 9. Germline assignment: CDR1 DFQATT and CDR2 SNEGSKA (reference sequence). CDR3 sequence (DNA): TGCAGTGCTAGAGACGAGTGGAGACAGGGGTATGAAAAACTGTTTTTT. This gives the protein CSARDEWRQGYEKLFF.

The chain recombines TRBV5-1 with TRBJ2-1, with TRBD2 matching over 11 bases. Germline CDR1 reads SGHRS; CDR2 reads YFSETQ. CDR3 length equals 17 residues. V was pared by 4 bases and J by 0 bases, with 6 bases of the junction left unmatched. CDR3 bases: TGCGCCAGCAGCACAACTAGCGGGAGTTTCTCCTACAATGAGCAGTTCTTC. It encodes CASSTTSGSFSYNEQFF.

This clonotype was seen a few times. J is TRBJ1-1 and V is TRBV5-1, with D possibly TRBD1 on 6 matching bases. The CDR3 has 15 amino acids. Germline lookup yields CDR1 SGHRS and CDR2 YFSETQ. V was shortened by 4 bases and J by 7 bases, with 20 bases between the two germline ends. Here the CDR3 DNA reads TGCGCCAGCAGCGAAACCGGGACACCCCCATTTGAAGCTTTCTTT. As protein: CASSETGTPPFEAFF.

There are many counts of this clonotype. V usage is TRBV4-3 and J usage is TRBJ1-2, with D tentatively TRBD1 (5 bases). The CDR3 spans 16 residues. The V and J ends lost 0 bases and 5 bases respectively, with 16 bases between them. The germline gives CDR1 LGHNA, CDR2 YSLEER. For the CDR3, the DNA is TGCGCCAGCAGCCAAGAGCCTCACAGGCTGGAATATGGCTACACCTTC. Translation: CASSQEPHRLEYGYTF.

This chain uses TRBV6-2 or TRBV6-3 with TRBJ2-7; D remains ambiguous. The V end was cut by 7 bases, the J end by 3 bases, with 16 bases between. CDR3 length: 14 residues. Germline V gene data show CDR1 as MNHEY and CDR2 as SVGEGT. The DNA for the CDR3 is TGTGCCAGCAATCCCTCCCCGAACAACTACGAGCAGTACTTC. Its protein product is CASNPSPNNYEQYF.

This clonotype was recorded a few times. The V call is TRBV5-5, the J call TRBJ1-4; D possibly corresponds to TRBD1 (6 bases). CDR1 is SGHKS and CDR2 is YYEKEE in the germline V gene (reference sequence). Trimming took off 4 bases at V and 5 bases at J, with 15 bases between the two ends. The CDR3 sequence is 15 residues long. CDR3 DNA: TGTGCCAGCAGCGGACGGACAGCTTCGAATGAAAAACTGTTTTTT. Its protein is CASSGRTASNEKLFF.

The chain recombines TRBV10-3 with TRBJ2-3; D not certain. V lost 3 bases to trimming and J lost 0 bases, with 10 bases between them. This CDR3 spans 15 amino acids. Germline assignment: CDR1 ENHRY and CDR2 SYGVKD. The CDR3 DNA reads TGTGCCATCAGTGATGGCTCAACTAGCACAGATACGCAGTATTTT. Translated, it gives CAISDGSTSTDTQYF.

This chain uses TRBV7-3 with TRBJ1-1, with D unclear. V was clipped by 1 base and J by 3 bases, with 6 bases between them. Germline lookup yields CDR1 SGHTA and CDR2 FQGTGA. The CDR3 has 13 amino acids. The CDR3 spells CASSLNPDTEAFF. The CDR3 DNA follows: TGTGCCAGCAGCTTAAATCCCGACACTGAAGCTTTCTTT.

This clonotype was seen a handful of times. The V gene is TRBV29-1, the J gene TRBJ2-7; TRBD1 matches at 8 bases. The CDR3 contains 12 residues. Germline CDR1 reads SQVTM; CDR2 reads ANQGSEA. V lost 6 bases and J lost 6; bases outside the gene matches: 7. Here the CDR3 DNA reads TGCAGCGTAGGACAGGGTTCGCGCGAGCAGTACTTC. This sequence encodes CSVGQGSREQYF.

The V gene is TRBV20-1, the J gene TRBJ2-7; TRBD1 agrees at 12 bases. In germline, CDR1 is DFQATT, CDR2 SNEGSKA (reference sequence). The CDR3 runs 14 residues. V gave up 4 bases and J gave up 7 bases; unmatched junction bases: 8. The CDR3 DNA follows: TGCAGTGCTACCATAGGGACAGGGGGCACGGAGCAGTACTTC. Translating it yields CSATIGTGGTEQYF.

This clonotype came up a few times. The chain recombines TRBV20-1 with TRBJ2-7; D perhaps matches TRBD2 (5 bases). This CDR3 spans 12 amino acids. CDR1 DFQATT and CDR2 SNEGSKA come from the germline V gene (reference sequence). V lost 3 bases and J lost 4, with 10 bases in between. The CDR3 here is CSASAGEYEQYF. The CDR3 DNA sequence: TGCAGTGCTAGCGCTGGGGAGTACGAGCAGTACTTC.

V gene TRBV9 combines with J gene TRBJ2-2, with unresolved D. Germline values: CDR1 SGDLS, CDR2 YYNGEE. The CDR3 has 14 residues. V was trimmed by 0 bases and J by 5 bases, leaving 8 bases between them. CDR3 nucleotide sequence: TGTGCCAGCAGCGTAGCATTCCCTACCGGGGAGCTGTTTTTT. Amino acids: CASSVAFPTGELFF.

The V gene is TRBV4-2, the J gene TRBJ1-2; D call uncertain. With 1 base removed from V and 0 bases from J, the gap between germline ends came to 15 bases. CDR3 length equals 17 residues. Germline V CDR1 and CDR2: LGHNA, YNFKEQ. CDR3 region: CASSQGTDQVPNYGYTF. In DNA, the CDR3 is TGTGCCAGCAGCCAAGGCACAGACCAAGTCCCTAACTATGGCTACACCTTC.

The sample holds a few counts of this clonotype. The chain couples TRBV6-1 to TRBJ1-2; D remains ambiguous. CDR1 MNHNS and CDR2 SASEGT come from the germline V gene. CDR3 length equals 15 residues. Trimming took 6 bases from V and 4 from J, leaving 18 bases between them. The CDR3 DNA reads TGTGCCAGCAGGCAAGACGGAGGGCTCGGCTATGGCTACACCTTC. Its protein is CASRQDGGLGYGYTF.

The CDR3 sequence: CSAPLASVAKNIQYF. DNA for the CDR3: TGCAGTGCTCCCTTAGCGTCTGTAGCCAAAAACATTCAGTACTTC. J is TRBJ2-4 and V is TRBV20-1; tentative D call: TRBD2 (5 bases). The CDR3 loop spans 15 amino acids. Germline lookup yields CDR1 DFQATT and CDR2 SNEGSKA (reference sequence). V dropped 5 bases and J dropped 0 bases, with 14 bases sitting between them.

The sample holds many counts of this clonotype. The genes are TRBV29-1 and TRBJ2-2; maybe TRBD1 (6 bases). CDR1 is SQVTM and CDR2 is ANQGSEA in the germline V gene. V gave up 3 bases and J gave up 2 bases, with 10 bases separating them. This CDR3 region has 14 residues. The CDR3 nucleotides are TGCAGCGTTGACAGGGGTGGCAACACCGGGGAGCTGTTTTTT. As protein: CSVDRGGNTGELFF.

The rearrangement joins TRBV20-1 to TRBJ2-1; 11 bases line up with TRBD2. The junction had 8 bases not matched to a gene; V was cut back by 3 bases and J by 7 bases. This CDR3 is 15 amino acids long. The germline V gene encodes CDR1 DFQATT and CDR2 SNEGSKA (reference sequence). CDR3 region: CSARISGRALNEQFF. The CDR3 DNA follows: TGCAGTGCTAGGATTAGCGGGAGGGCCTTGAATGAGCAGTTCTTC.

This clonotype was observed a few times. The CDR3 DNA follows: TGCGCCAGCAGCTTGAATCTTTTGGGGATTTCGGAGACCCAGTACTTC. Translation gives CASSLNLLGISETQYF. V usage is TRBV5-1 and J usage is TRBJ2-5; D call uncertain. The germline V gene encodes CDR1 SGHRS and CDR2 YFSETQ. Trimming left V 1 base short and J 5 bases short, with 18 bases between. The CDR3 sequence is 16 residues long.

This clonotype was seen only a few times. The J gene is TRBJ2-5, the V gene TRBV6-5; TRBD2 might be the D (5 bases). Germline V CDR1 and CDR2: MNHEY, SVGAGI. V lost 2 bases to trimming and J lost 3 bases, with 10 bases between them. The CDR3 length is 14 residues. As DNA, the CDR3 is TGTGCCAGCAGTTACGGTAGCGCTGAAGAGACCCAGTACTTC. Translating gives CASSYGSAEETQYF.

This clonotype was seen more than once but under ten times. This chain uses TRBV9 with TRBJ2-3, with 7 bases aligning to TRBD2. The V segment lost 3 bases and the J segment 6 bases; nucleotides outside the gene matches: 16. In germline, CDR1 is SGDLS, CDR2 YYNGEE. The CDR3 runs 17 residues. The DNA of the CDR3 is TGTGCCAGCAGCGCTGACCTCCGAGGGCGGGAGAGGGATACGCAGTATTTT. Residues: CASSADLRGRERDTQYF.

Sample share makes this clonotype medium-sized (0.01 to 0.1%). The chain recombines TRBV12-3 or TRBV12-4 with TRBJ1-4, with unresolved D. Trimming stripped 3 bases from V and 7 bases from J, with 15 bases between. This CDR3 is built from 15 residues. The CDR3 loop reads CASSFIDLSSEKLFF. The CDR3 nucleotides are TGTGCCAGCAGTTTCATCGACCTAAGCAGTGAAAAACTGTTTTTT.

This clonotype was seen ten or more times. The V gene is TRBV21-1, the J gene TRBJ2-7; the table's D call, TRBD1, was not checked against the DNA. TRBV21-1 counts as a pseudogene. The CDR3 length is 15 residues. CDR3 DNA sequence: TGTGCCAGCAGCAATATTGGGACAGGATGTTGCGAGCAGTACTTC. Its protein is CASSNIGTGCCEQYF.